These 14 T cell receptor beta chains were all obtained from the same sample, sequenced in a study of cytomegalovirus exposure and HLA in healthy donors (dated by TCRdb to between 2016 and 2019). Library preparation employed the immunoSEQ multiplex PCR assay. For the multiplex PCR, a mixture combining 60 forward primers for TCR Vbeta segments and 13 reverse primers for TCR Jbeta segments was used. The table comes from immuneACCESS by way of TCRdb, which keeps in-frame sequences with V and J called. Part of the clones is missing from these tables; in studies checked, under half for an unresolved V gene and the rest for unknown reasons. The table for this sample lists 150,000 to 200,000 clones; more than 75% of them were counted only once. The top ten hold about 2% of the sample. Sample: PBMCs. The source is a man aged 18 to 29 in good health and CMV-seropositive.

The chain links TRBV5-6 to TRBJ1-4, with a weak D call TRBD1 (6 bases). From germline, CDR1 is SGHDT and CDR2 YYEEEE. This CDR3 has 16 amino acids. Trimming removed 0 bases from V and 0 bases from J, with 9 bases in between. The CDR3 nucleotides read TGTGCCAGCAGCTTGGGTGCAGGGGCAACTAATGAAAAACTGTTTTTT. This sequence encodes CASSLGAGATNEKLFF.

Note on this clone: One junction end does not reproduce the germline sequence, and a read error may be involved. The rearrangement uses TRBV30 and TRBJ2-6, with a possible D match to TRBD2 (7 bases). CDR1 and CDR2 (germline): GTSNPN, SVGIG (reference sequence). This CDR3 region has 15 residues. The DNA of the CDR3 is TGTGCCTGGAGTGTCCCAGGGGCGGGGGCCAACGGCCTGACTTTC. It yields the protein CAWSVPGAGANGLTF.

The chain employs TRBV4-1 and TRBJ2-2; 8 bases are shared with TRBD2. V lost 3 bases to trimming and J lost 6 bases; unmatched junction nucleotides: 9. This CDR3 has 16 residues. From germline, CDR1 is MGHRA and CDR2 YSYEKL. The CDR3 loop reads CASSQGPGLEAGELFF. The CDR3 bases are TGCGCCAGCAGCCAGGGACCGGGACTAGAAGCCGGGGAGCTGTTTTTT.

The chain links TRBV7-2 to TRBJ1-5, with TRBD1 matching 8 bases. The CDR3 covers 17 residues. In germline, CDR1 is SGHTA, CDR2 FQGNSA. V shed 2 bases and J 7 bases; nucleotides not matched to a gene: 13. The chain's CDR3 is CASSLSGGGLGDQPQHF. The CDR3 coding sequence is TGTGCCAGCAGCTTATCAGGGGGCGGATTAGGCGACCAGCCCCAGCATTTT.

CDR3 DNA: TGTGCCACCAGCAGAGATCCCCCAGGGGAATCCTACAATGAGCAGTTCTTC. Translated: CATSRDPPGESYNEQFF. The chain couples TRBV15 to TRBJ2-1; D is possibly TRBD1 (6 bases). This CDR3 contains 17 residues. V was cut by 0 bases and J by 1 base, with 13 bases left in between. Germline V lookup: CDR1 LNHNV, CDR2 YYDKDF (reference sequence).

This clone was observed a handful of times. This chain connects TRBV2 to TRBJ1-1, with a weak D call TRBD1 (5 bases). Trimming shortened V by 5 bases and J by 1 base, and 8 bases separated the two germline ends. The CDR3 covers 13 residues. Germline assignment: CDR1 SNHLY and CDR2 FYNNEI. The CDR3 here is CASSWGGNTEAFF. The CDR3, as DNA: TGTGCCAGCAGTTGGGGGGGGAACACTGAAGCTTTCTTT.

The genes are TRBV4-1 and TRBJ1-6; TRBD1 matches 8 bases. Germline loops: CDR1 MGHRA, CDR2 YSYEKL. The CDR3 sequence is 14 residues long. With V trimmed by 4 bases and J by 11 bases, 7 bases remained unmatched. The CDR3 nucleotides are TGCGCCAGCAGCCGAGGACAGGGTACTACACCCCTCCACTTT. Amino acids: CASSRGQGTTPLHF.

This chain links TRBV6-6 with TRBJ2-7, with D possibly matching TRBD1 (6 bases). There are 14 residues in the CDR3. V was trimmed by 2 bases and J by 5 bases, leaving 13 bases between them. The germline V gene has CDR1 MNHNY and CDR2 SVGAGI (reference sequence). In DNA, the CDR3 is TGTGCCAGCAGTTACGTGGGGCCAGGGGACGAGCAGTACTTC. Amino acids: CASSYVGPGDEQYF.

In this sample, this clone turned up once. The V and J genes are TRBV4-2 and TRBJ2-6, with 8 bases that match TRBD2. Germline lookup yields CDR1 LGHNA and CDR2 YNFKEQ. The CDR3 extends over 19 amino acids. V lost 4 bases and J lost 2; bases outside the gene matches: 13. The CDR3 here is CASSRKPGLDLPGANVLTF. DNA of the CDR3: TGTGCCAGCAGCCGAAAGCCGGGACTAGATCTTCCTGGGGCCAACGTCCTGACTTTC.

The rearrangement joins TRBV4-1 to TRBJ2-5, with TRBD2 identical over 10 bases. This CDR3 is 17 amino acids long. The V and J ends lost 2 bases and 5 bases, in that order; junction bases with no gene match: 11. Germline CDR1 is MGHRA and CDR2 is YSYEKL. The CDR3 spells CASSQRGERGGRETQYF. For the CDR3, the DNA is TGCGCCAGCAGCCAAAGGGGCGAGCGGGGGGGCCGGGAGACCCAGTACTTC.

This sequence joins TRBV6-6 and TRBJ2-3; perhaps TRBD1 as D (5 bases). Per the germline V gene, CDR1 is MNHNY and CDR2 is SVGAGI (reference sequence). V was cut by 6 bases and J by 5 bases, with 12 bases left in between. The CDR3 extends over 13 amino acids. The CDR3 sequence is CASRPTVGDTQYF. CDR3 nucleotides: TGTGCCAGCAGGCCGACAGTGGGAGATACGCAGTATTTT.

The V call is TRBV19, the J call TRBJ2-3; D is unresolved. Per germline, CDR1 LNHDA and CDR2 SQIVND (reference sequence). Trimming took off 6 bases at V and 5 bases at J, with 12 bases between the two ends. The CDR3 loop spans 13 amino acids. The CDR3: CASSIGVLDTQYF. The CDR3 region has the DNA TGTGCCAGTAGCATCGGAGTTCTAGATACGCAGTATTTT.

The rearrangement links TRBV10-3 to TRBJ1-6, with unresolved D. This CDR3 is 12 amino acids long. Germline CDR1 and CDR2: ENHRY and SYGVKD. The ends were cut back, 8 bases at V and 8 bases at J, with 10 bases in the middle. The CDR3 loop reads CAISPGDSPLHF. CDR3 DNA sequence: TGTGCCATCTCCCCCGGGGATTCACCCCTCCACTTT.

The chain uses TRBV29-1 and TRBJ2-5; D might be TRBD1 (5 bases). The CDR3 is 14 residues long. Trimming pared 2 bases from V and 4 bases from J, leaving 14 bases between. Per the germline V gene, CDR1 is SQVTM and CDR2 is ANQGSEA. The CDR3 reads CSVERQGGPETQYF. CDR3 coding DNA: TGCAGCGTTGAACGGCAGGGTGGGCCAGAGACCCAGTACTTC.